These 8 T cell receptor beta chains came from one sample sequenced in a study of T cells in Graves' hyperthyroidism and ophthalmopathy. Researchers took RNA transcripts and amplified the TCR beta CDR3 regions from them. First-round RT-PCR targeting the TCR CDR3 was performed with the HTBI primer set. TCRdb processed the multiplex PCR reads anew with MiXCR; each CDR3 protein has one entry. The profile shows 530,000 or so distinct CDR3 sequences, 24% of them singletons. What was sequenced was blood. Source of these receptors: a woman in her twenties or thirties with Graves' ophthalmopathy.

Many counts were recorded for this clonotype. The rearrangement links TRBV4-3 to TRBJ1-2; maybe TRBD1 (5 bases). The V end was cut by 0 bases, the J end by 4 bases, with 15 bases between. The CDR3 has 16 amino acids. Germline V CDR1 and CDR2: LGHNA, YSLEER. The CDR3 DNA reads TGCGCCAGCAGCCAAGAGAGCAGGGTGGGTCCCTATGGCTACACCTTC. Amino acids: CASSQESRVGPYGYTF.

The V gene is TRBV6-1, the J gene TRBJ2-5, with a tentative D call TRBD2 (6 bases). The CDR3 extends over 14 amino acids. CDR1 is MNHNS and CDR2 is SASEGT in the germline V gene. Trimming took 7 bases from V and 5 from J, leaving 17 bases between them. CDR3 protein: CASKEGLLSETQYF. The DNA for the CDR3 is TGTGCCAGCAAGGAGGGACTTCTATCGGAGACCCAGTACTTC.

The chain joins TRBV27 to TRBJ2-7, with D possibly TRBD1 on 6 matching bases. Trimming cost V 5 bases and J 6 bases, with 14 bases left between them. CDR1 is MNHEY, CDR2 SMNVEV, per germline (reference sequence). The CDR3 sequence is 13 residues long. DNA of the CDR3: TGTGCCAGCAGTAACAGGGCAGCGATCGAGCAGTACTTC. Translated: CASSNRAAIEQYF.

This clonotype occurred many times. A read error may be the cause here, since a much bigger clone is one base away. This sequence joins TRBV6-1 and TRBJ1-1; 12 nucleotides agree with TRBD1. V lost 5 bases and J lost 3; bases outside the gene matches: 7. Germline lookup yields CDR1 MNHNS and CDR2 SASEGT. This CDR3 has 16 residues. CDR3 DNA: TGTGCCAGCAGTAGGGGGACAGGGGGCGCGGACACTGAAGCTTTCTTT. Encoded protein: CASSRGTGGADTEAFF.

This clonotype was detected only a few times. The chain carries TRBV4-1 and TRBJ1-3; D is uncertain. The CDR3 has 16 residues. V lost 2 bases, J lost 0 bases, and 11 bases lay in between. The germline gives CDR1 MGHRA, CDR2 YSYEKL. The CDR3 nucleotides are TGCGCCAGCAGCCAACGAGACGGGTCCTCTGGAAACACCATATATTTT. Translated, it gives CASSQRDGSSGNTIYF.

V is TRBV27 and J is TRBJ2-7; D is perhaps TRBD2 (6 bases). Germline loops: CDR1 MNHEY, CDR2 SMNVEV (reference sequence). CDR3 length equals 15 residues. Trimming took off 5 bases at V and 0 bases at J, with 14 bases between the two ends. The CDR3 region is CASSPQPGVSYEQYF. Here the CDR3 DNA reads TGTGCCAGCAGTCCGCAACCGGGAGTCTCCTACGAGCAGTACTTC.

At least ten counts were recorded for this clonotype. This rearrangement joins TRBV6-2 or TRBV6-3 to TRBJ2-7, with D unresolved. Germline CDR1 and CDR2: MNHEY and SVGEGT. The CDR3 sequence is 12 residues long. Trimming took 8 bases from V and 3 from J, leaving 11 bases between them. CDR3 sequence (DNA): TGTGCCAGCGCTCCCAACGGCTACGAGCAGTACTTC. It specifies CASAPNGYEQYF.

This clonotype was seen repeatedly, ten times or more. This sequence joins TRBV6-5 and TRBJ2-5; D ambiguous. This CDR3 contains 17 residues. The V gene's germline CDR1 is MNHEY and CDR2 SVGAGI. V gave up 2 bases and J gave up 5 bases, with 21 bases separating them. The CDR3 is CASSYVMQPIRFETQYF. DNA for the CDR3: TGTGCCAGCAGTTACGTTATGCAGCCCATAAGGTTCGAGACCCAGTACTTC.